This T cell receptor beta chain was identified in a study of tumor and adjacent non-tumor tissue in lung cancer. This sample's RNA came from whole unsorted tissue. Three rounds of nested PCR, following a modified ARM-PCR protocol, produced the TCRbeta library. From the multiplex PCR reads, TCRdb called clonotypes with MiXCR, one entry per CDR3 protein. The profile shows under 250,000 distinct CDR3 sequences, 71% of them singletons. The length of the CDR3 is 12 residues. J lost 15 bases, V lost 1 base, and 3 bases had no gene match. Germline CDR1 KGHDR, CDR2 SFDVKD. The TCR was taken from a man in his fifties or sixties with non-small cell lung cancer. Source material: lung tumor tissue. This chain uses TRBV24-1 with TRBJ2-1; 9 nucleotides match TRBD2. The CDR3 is CATSDFGTSLFF. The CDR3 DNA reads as TGTGCCACCAGTGATTTTGGGACTAGCCTGTTCTTC.